This T cell receptor (beta chain) stems from a study of early T cells in non-severe SARS-CoV-2 infection (dated by TCRdb to 2020 to 2022). Describing the broader study: Because TCR sequencing relied on bulk RNA taken from unsorted whole blood, pairing of alpha and beta chains was not possible. Paper-wide results and their limitations: VDJdb matching was skewed toward anti-spike CD8 responses, so virus-specific expansions were likely underestimated and private and CD4 specificities were missed.

The study was a case-control design nested within a healthcare worker cohort in London, UK, with weekly nasopharyngeal swab PCR tests and blood sampling. Between 23 and 31 March 2020, the week of the UK lockdown, healthcare workers were enrolled and then followed up weekly for as long as 16 weeks. To note about this clonotype: Its binding antigen is unknown. Its ends do not fully match the called genes, so a read error is possible.

The CDR3, cysteine through phenylalanine, is 13 amino acids long. Here the CDR3 DNA is all that survives: 39 bases in frame from base 1. CDR1 and CDR2 are drawn from the germline V gene: MDHEN, SYDVKM. Libraries were prepared through 5' RACE. Reads for this sample came from a NextSeq 500. In the TCR library protocol, unique molecular identifiers were attached to individual cDNA molecules to correct for PCR bias and sequencing error. Sequencing covered both TCR alpha and beta chains, and within each sample the abundances of alpha and beta sequences were tightly co-correlated. The source study handled its data this way. Decombinator V4 was used to annotate TCR sequences for V gene, J gene and CDR3. Expanded TCRs were defined as changing significantly between any two time points under a Poisson model with p below 0.0001. TCR abundances were normalised to the total number of TCRs sequenced per sample and were expressed as counts per million. MAIT TCRs were defined by TRAV1-2 paired with TRAJ12, TRAJ20 or TRAJ33, and iNKT TCRs by TRAV10 paired with TRAJ18. VDJdb, accessed on 1 November 2021, was searched for TCRs annotated for CMV, EBV and SARS-CoV-2, and TCRs annotated for more than one antigen were excluded. TCRdb itself trimmed the public reads at Q25 with fastp, ran MiXCR and retained productive beta chains. Every distinct CDR3 protein forms one entry, paired with its most common genes and DNA. TCRdb, not the original authors, processed these V and J calls. The table for this sample lists tens of thousands of distinct CDR3 sequences; 4.3% of them were counted only once. The ten largest make up around a sixth of the sample.

Rearrangement joined TRBV28 to TRBJ2-1, with 12 junctional bases fitting TRBD2. The TCR originated in an adult who was a healthcare worker with PCR-confirmed SARS-CoV-2 infection or an uninfected control (not recorded which). The sample comprised whole blood. The nucleotide sequence reads TGTCCCAGCACTAGCGGGAGGTCAAATGAGCAGTTCTTC. Its product reads: CPSTSGRSNEQFF. The reference TRBV28 and TRBJ2-1 proteins fill in what lies around the CDR3, so the full variable domain reads DVKVTQSSRYLVKRTGEKVFLECVQDMDHENMFWYRQDPGLGLRLIYFSYDVKMKEKGDIPEGYSVSREKKERFSLILESASTNQTSMYLCPSTSGRSNEQFFGPGTRLTVL.